This T cell receptor beta chain was found in a study of blood T cell repertoires in COVID-19. Study as a whole: PBMCs, B-cell-depleted T cells, or T cells provided the cDNA or gDNA that made up the material.

The CDR3 has 15 residues. Germline V gene sequence: CDR1 SGHRS, CDR2 YFSETQ. The V gene lost 0 bases and the J gene lost 6 bases, with 12 bases spanning the gap. The table came from immunoSEQ multiplex PCR; TCRdb's copy has only in-frame clones and leaves some out. The profile shows 85,000 to 90,000 clones, roughly 80% of them singletons. The material sequenced was peripheral blood. This sequence was found in a woman aged 80 or over with active or convalescent COVID-19. The chain links TRBV5-1 to TRBJ1-4, with D perhaps matching TRBD1 (6 bases). The CDR3 DNA reads TGCGCCAGCAGCTTGGATGGACAGTTGGATGAAAAACTGTTTTTT. It translates to CASSLDGQLDEKLFF.